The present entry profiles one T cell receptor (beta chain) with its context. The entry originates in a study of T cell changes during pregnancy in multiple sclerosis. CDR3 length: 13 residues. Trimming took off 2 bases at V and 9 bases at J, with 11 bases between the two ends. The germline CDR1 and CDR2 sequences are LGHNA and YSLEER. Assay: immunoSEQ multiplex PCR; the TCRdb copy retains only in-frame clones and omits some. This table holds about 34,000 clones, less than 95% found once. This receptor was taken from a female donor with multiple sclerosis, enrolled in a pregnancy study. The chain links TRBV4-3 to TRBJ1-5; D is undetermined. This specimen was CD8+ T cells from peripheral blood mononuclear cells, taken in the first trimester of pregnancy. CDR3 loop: CASSQTPGRPQHF. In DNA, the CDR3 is TGCGCCAGCAGCCAAACCCCGGGAAGGCCCCAGCATTTT.